This T cell receptor beta chain was captured in a study of PD-L1 blockade in urothelial cancer. The germline CDR1 and CDR2 sequences are SGDLS and YYNGEE. The CDR3 is made up of 15 amino acids. V lost 0 bases, J lost 4 bases, and 13 bases lay in between. Profiled with immunoSEQ multiplex PCR; TCRdb holds only in-frame clones, not every one. The sample carries some 27,000 clones, 80% recorded once. This specimen consisted of PBMCs, obtained around atezolizumab (anti-PD-L1) treatment. This TCR was recovered from a man over 45 with urothelial cancer. V usage is TRBV9 and J usage is TRBJ1-1; weak D call: TRBD1 (5 bases). In DNA, the CDR3 is TGTGCCAGCAGCGTAGCCGGGGCCGGGAGCACTGAAGCTTTCTTT. Translation gives CASSVAGAGSTEAFF.